This TCR beta chain derives from a study of shared clonotypes between healthy human individuals. Study-level results: Naive CD4 clonotypes overlapped across a few donors at roughly 5%.

Every one of the donors was a Caucasian adult that lived in Nashville, Tennessee. As for this clone: The antigen remains undetermined.

Profiling relied on immunoSEQ multiplex PCR, and the TCRdb table lists in-frame clones only, not all of them. The sample has 110,000 or so clones, about 63% seen once; the top ten hold 20% to 25%. The origin of this receptor is a woman in her twenties or thirties in good health. The sequenced sample consisted of memory CD8+ T cells sorted from blood. As for subset: CD45RO+ cells pooled with CCR7-negative TemRA cells.

CDR3 amino acids: CASSIGGYAEYGYTF. The CDR3 DNA is TGTGCCAGTAGTATAGGGGGCTACGCTGAATATGGCTACACCTTC. V gene TRBV19 combines with J gene TRBJ1-2; tentatively, D is TRBD1 (5 bases). The germline CDR1 and CDR2 sequences are LNHDA and SQIVND (reference sequence). The V end was cut by 1 base, the J end by 5 bases, with 14 bases between. This CDR3 comprises 15 residues.